The T cell receptor beta chain under discussion was sequenced for a study of T-cell memory formation after mild COVID-19. Overall study findings and caveats: The authors did not confirm SARS-CoV-2 specificity of second-wave clones peaking day 37. Some SARS-CoV-2-responding clones were already detected in memory before infection.

This clonotype has just a few counts. What it recognizes is unknown. cDNA libraries for TCR alpha and TCR beta, carrying sample barcodes and UMIs, came from 5'RACE with constant-segment primers. A single record per CDR3 protein comes from TCRdb applying MiXCR to the 5' RACE reads. The sample has fewer than 400,000 distinct CDR3 sequences, 10% to 15% seen once. The sequencing input was PBMCs or a T cell subset sorted from them (not recorded which). This TCR was recovered from a man aged 18 to 29 who had mild COVID-19 (a few samples of this study predate the infection). Cell type and time point are not known.

CDR3 sequence: CASTDDRISYEQYF. The CDR3 DNA follows: TGTGCCAGCACCGACGACAGGATCTCCTACGAGCAGTACTTC. This sequence joins TRBV6-6 and TRBJ2-7; the D gene is possibly TRBD1 (6 bases). Trimming shortened V by 7 bases and J by 0 bases, and 13 bases separated the two germline ends. Looked up from germline, CDR1 is MNHNY and CDR2 is SVGAGI (reference sequence). The CDR3 length is 14 residues.